This T cell receptor beta chain was identified during a study of low-dose radiotherapy and immunotherapy resistance in tumors. Study overall: Dosing for Cohort 2 consisted of 1 Gy per fraction every two weeks, reaching a total of 13 Gy over 26 weeks. The regimen for patients comprised intravenous nivolumab 240 mg every two weeks plus intravenous ipilimumab 1 mg/kg every six weeks.

Alpha and beta chains were covered, as first-strand cDNA relied on TRAV- and TRBV-specific primers. TCRs were put through approximately 20 PCR cycles of amplification with Phusion. A constant-region primer and the V-primer adapter served as the primer pair. TCRdb recomputed calls from the reads with MiXCR, one row per CDR3 protein. The table records 75,000 to 95,000 distinct CDR3 sequences, 20% to 25% of them present only once. V gave up 9 bases and J gave up 6 bases, with 17 bases separating them. This CDR3 has 14 amino acids. Germline loops: CDR1 KGHDR, CDR2 SFDVKD. Time point defined: after trial treatment. Treatment: LDRT plus nivolumab, ipilimumab, low-dose cyclophosphamide and aspirin (RACIN trial). Donors, who were enrolled in a single-arm phase I dose-escalation trial, received nivolumab, ipilimumab, aspirin, low-dose cyclophosphamide and low-dose radiotherapy.

This sequence originates from a female donor with ovarian cancer. This rearrangement joins TRBV24-1 to TRBJ2-1; D perhaps matches TRBD1 (6 bases). The starting material was PBMCs, obtained after low-dose radiotherapy plus immunotherapy. The CDR3 protein is CATGGNRVINEQFF. For the CDR3, the DNA is TGTGCCACCGGGGGTAACAGGGTGATCAATGAGCAGTTCTTC.